This section outlines one TCR beta chain sequence together with its context. As yet, its antigen is unknown. Multiplex touch-down PCR amplified TRB using TRB-A and TRB-B pools in one tube. No DNA is given; TCRdb re-called the multiplex PCR reads and lists each CDR3 protein once. The data show about 9,500 distinct CDR3 sequences, and the top ten clones hold around a tenth. This sample stems from a study of T cell clusters in autoimmune cytopenias. Background on the study: Per sample, median TRB depth was about 48,000 reads, yielding a median 2,350 distinct clonotypes.

TRB amplification used around 260 ng of peripheral blood genomic DNA. Overall study results and limits: Clustering suggested that physiological T cell clusters were missing in primary autoimmune cytopenia patients. TRB repertoire shifts in secondary cytopenia and chronic lymphocytic leukemia mostly reflected lymphoma, not autoimmunity. Compared with active autoimmune hepatitis patients, healthy donors showed about 3.2-fold more exclusive TRB clusters.

Germline lookup yields CDR1 PRHDT and CDR2 FYEKMQ (reference sequence). This CDR3 has 13 amino acids. The origin of this receptor is a human donor with an autoimmune cytopenia or autoimmune hepatitis (not recorded which). The sequenced sample was peripheral blood. The V gene is TRBV13, the J gene TRBJ1-2. The CDR3 reads CASSPPSGGAYTF.